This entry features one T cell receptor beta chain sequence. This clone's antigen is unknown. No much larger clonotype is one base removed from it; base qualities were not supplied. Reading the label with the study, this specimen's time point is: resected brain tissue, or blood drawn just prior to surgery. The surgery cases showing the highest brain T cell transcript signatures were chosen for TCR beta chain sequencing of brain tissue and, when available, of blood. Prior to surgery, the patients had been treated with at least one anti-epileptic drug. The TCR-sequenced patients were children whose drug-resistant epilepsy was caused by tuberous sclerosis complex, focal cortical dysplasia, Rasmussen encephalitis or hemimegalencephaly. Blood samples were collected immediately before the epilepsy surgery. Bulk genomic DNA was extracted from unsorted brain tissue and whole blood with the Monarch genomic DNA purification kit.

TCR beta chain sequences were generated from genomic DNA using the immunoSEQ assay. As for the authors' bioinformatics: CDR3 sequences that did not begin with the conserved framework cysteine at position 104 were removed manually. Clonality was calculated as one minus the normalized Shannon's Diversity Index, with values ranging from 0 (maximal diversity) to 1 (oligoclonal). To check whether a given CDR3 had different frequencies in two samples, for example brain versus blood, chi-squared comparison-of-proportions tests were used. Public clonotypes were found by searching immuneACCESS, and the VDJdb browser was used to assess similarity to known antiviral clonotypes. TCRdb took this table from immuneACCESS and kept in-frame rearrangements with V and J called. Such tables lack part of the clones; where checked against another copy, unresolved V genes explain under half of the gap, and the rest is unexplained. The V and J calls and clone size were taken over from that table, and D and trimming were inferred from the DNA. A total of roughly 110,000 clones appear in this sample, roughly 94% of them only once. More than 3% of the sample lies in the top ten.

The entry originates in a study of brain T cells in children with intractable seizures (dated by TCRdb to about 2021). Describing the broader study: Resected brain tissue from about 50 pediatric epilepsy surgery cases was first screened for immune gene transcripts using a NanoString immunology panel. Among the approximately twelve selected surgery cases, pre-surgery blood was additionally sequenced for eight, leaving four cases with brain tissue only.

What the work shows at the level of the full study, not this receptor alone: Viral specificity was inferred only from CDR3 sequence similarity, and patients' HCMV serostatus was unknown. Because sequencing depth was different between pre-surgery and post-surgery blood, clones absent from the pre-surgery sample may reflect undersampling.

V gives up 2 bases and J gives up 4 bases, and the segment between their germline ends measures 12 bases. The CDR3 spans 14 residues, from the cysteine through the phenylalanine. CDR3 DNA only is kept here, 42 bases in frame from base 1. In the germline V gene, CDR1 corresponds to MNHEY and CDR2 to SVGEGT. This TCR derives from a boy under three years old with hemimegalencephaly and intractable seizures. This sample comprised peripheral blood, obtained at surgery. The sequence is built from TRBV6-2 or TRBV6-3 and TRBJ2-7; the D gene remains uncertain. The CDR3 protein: CASSYASSSYEQYF. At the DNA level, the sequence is TGTGCCAGCAGTTACGCCTCATCCAGTTACGAGCAGTACTTC.